A single sample is the source of the 22 T cell receptor beta chains below, sequenced in a study of blood T cells in healthy people across ages. Combining a sample-barcoded 5' primer with a J-beta primer mix, a second PCR ran for about 7 to 11 cycles. TCRdb re-derived calls from the 5' RACE reads in MiXCR, one entry per CDR3 protein. The sample yields about 1,500,000 distinct CDR3 sequences, 40% to 50% seen once. The specimen was blood. These receptors came from a woman younger than 30 in good health.

J is TRBJ1-1 and V is TRBV9; D not resolved. V dropped 3 bases and J dropped 11 bases, with 14 bases sitting between them. CDR1 and CDR2 from the germline V gene are SGDLS and YYNGEE. This CDR3 is 12 amino acids long. The CDR3 DNA reads as TGTGCCAGCAGCGAAATTCGTGCGGGGGCTTTCTTT. Translating gives CASSEIRAGAFF. The entire variable domain, with the rest obtained from reference TRBV9 and TRBJ1-1, is as follows: DSGVTQTPKHLITATGQRVTLRCSPRSGDLSVYWYQQSLDQGLQFLIQYYNGEERAKGNILERFSAQQFPDLHSELNLSSLELGDSALYFCASSEIRAGAFFGQGTRLTVV.

This clonotype was seen just once. This chain joins TRBV19 and TRBJ1-5, with no clear D. The germline CDR1 and CDR2 sequences are LNHDA and SQIVND (reference sequence). The length of the CDR3 is 14 residues. V lost 2 bases, J lost 0 bases, and 5 bases lay in between. The CDR3 sequence is CASSINPSNQPQHF. The CDR3 coding sequence is TGTGCCAGTAGTATAAACCCTAGCAATCAGCCCCAGCATTTT.

This clonotype was found a few times. The CDR3 spells CASSYGTAGYTF. The CDR3 coding sequence is TGTGCCAGCAGTTACGGGACGGCTGGCTACACCTTC. This chain joins TRBV6-2 or TRBV6-3 and TRBJ1-2; TRBD1 might be the D (5 bases). Germline loops: CDR1 MNHEY, CDR2 SVGEGT. Trimming took 2 bases from V and 7 from J, leaving 8 bases between them. The CDR3 covers 12 residues.

This clonotype was observed many times. V usage is TRBV5-6 and J usage is TRBJ2-7; D not certain. The germline V gene encodes CDR1 SGHDT and CDR2 YYEEEE. Trimming shortened V by 5 bases and J by 4 bases, and 10 bases separated the two germline ends. The CDR3 has 12 residues. CDR3 nucleotide sequence: TGTGCCAGCAGTTTAGGAGAGTACGAGCAGTACTTC. This codes for CASSLGEYEQYF.

This chain joins TRBV6-6 and TRBJ2-1, with TRBD2 matching 7 bases. Germline assignment: CDR1 MNHNY and CDR2 SVGAGI (reference sequence). With V trimmed by 0 bases and J by 9 bases, 5 bases remained unmatched. This CDR3 is 14 amino acids long. The CDR3 DNA sequence: TGTGCCAGCAGTTACTCGGGGACTACTCTTGAGCAGTTCTTC. Translating gives CASSYSGTTLEQFF.

In its sample, this clonotype was seen once. The CDR3 sequence is CASSQAHPQRPDNSPLHF. As DNA, the CDR3 is TGTGCCAGCAGCCAAGCACACCCCCAAAGGCCGGATAATTCACCCCTCCACTTT. The chain employs TRBV3-1 and TRBJ1-6; D not resolved. The CDR3 sequence is 18 residues long. Trimming left V 1 base short and J 5 bases short, with 18 bases between. CDR1 is LGHDT, CDR2 YNNKEL, per germline (reference sequence).

This chain links TRBV20-1 with TRBJ2-1; TRBD1 agrees at 8 bases. The germline V gene encodes CDR1 DFQATT and CDR2 SNEGSKA (reference sequence). V lost 5 bases and J lost 4; bases outside the gene matches: 7. The CDR3 contains 14 residues. The CDR3 region is CSAGGQGAYNEQFF. In DNA form, the CDR3 reads TGCAGTGCTGGCGGACAGGGAGCATACAATGAGCAGTTCTTC.

The chain couples TRBV10-3 to TRBJ2-7; D is perhaps TRBD2 (6 bases). Germline-derived CDR1 and CDR2 are ENHRY and SYGVKD. Trimming took 3 bases from V and 10 from J, leaving 13 bases between them. The CDR3 is 12 residues long. In DNA form, the CDR3 reads TGTGCCATCAGTGAAAGGTCGGGGGTCCAGTACTTC. Translated, it gives CAISERSGVQYF.

With respect to this clonotype: A much larger clone sits a single nucleotide away, making a read error possible. The chain recombines TRBV2 with TRBJ2-3; D is unresolved. Germline values: CDR1 SNHLY, CDR2 FYNNEI. The CDR3 extends over 13 amino acids. V was pared by 5 bases and J by 4 bases, with 10 bases between. The CDR3 sequence: CASSSFPPDTQYF. The CDR3 DNA reads as TGTGCCAGCAGTTCCTTCCCCCCAGATACGCAGTATTTT.

J is TRBJ1-4 and V is TRBV6-5; D is ambiguous. Germline lookup yields CDR1 MNHEY and CDR2 SVGAGI. Trimming removed 0 bases at V and 7 bases at J, with 6 bases between. The CDR3 is made up of 13 amino acids. The chain's CDR3 is CASSYSYGEKLFF. In nucleotides, the CDR3 is TGTGCCAGCAGTTACTCGTACGGTGAAAAACTGTTTTTT.

This clonotype was recorded a few times. The genes are TRBV7-2 and TRBJ2-3, with D perhaps being TRBD1 or TRBD2 (5 bases each). Germline CDR1 reads SGHTA; CDR2 reads FQGNSA. V was shortened by 5 bases and J by 5 bases, with 20 bases between the two germline ends. The CDR3 length is 16 residues. This CDR3 is CASSAVWDALGDTQYF. The DNA for the CDR3 is TGTGCCAGCAGCGCCGTTTGGGACGCCCTCGGAGATACGCAGTATTTT.

V and J are TRBV12-3 or TRBV12-4 and TRBJ2-7; 10 bases match TRBD2. V was pared by 6 bases and J by 1 base, with 6 bases of the junction left unmatched. The CDR3 is 15 amino acids. CDR3 bases: TGTGCCAGCAGGTCCGGGACTAGCGTTTCCTACGAGCAGTACTTC. Translation gives CASRSGTSVSYEQYF.

The rearrangement uses TRBV20-1 and TRBJ2-3; 13 nucleotides align to TRBD2. The germline V gene encodes CDR1 DFQATT and CDR2 SNEGSKA (reference sequence). The CDR3 is 15 amino acids. The DNA of the CDR3 is TGCAGCCTTCTCACTAGCGGGAGGGCTAAAGATACGCAGTATTTT. Amino acids: CSLLTSGRAKDTQYF.

This clonotype was counted a few times. The chain combines TRBV6-1 with TRBJ1-2; D is ambiguous. The CDR3 is made up of 11 amino acids. Germline V gives CDR1 MNHNS, CDR2 SASEGT. With 8 bases removed from V and 4 bases from J, the gap between germline ends came to 8 bases. The CDR3 spells CASPPVYGYTF. CDR3 sequence (DNA): TGTGCCAGCCCCCCTGTCTATGGCTACACCTTC.

The chain carries TRBV7-8 and TRBJ1-3; 8 bases map to TRBD1. Germline CDR1 reads SGHVS; CDR2 reads FQNEAQ. V trimming: 5 bases; J trimming: 2 bases; junction bases outside the gene matches: 5. This CDR3 spans 15 amino acids. The CDR3 here is CASSTWTGTGNTIYF. CDR3 sequence (DNA): TGTGCCAGCAGCACCTGGACAGGGACTGGAAACACCATATATTTT.

The chain uses TRBV12-3 or TRBV12-4 and TRBJ2-3; possibly TRBD2 for D (6 bases). The length of the CDR3 is 18 residues. V gave up 7 bases and J gave up 6 bases, with 29 bases separating them. Here the CDR3 DNA reads TGTGCCAGCACCACCGACCCAATGCGGGGAGGAGGTCGGGATACGCAGTATTTT. Its translation is CASTTDPMRGGGRDTQYF.

In this sample, this clonotype turned up a few times. The genes are TRBV2 and TRBJ1-6, with D uncertain. The V gene lost 9 bases and the J gene lost 10 bases, with 10 bases spanning the gap. The germline CDR1 and CDR2 sequences are SNHLY and FYNNEI. The CDR3 is 11 amino acids. The CDR3 here is CASAERSPLHF. The CDR3 DNA is TGTGCCAGTGCGGAACGGTCACCCCTCCACTTT.

V usage is TRBV27 and J usage is TRBJ1-2; 7 nucleotides match TRBD1. Germline V gives CDR1 MNHEY, CDR2 SMNVEV (reference sequence). Trimming took 3 bases from V and 0 from J; bases not matched to a gene: 7. The CDR3 spans 16 residues. CDR3 loop: CASSFKGANANYGYTF. Here the CDR3 DNA reads TGTGCCAGCAGTTTCAAGGGGGCTAATGCTAACTATGGCTACACCTTC.

V and J are TRBV20-1 and TRBJ2-5, with 8 nucleotides matching TRBD2. V shed 1 base and J 5 bases; nucleotides not matched to a gene: 3. The CDR3 runs 13 residues. Germline CDR1 DFQATT, CDR2 SNEGSKA (reference sequence). CDR3 sequence: CSARARGGETQYF. Here the CDR3 DNA reads TGCAGTGCTAGAGCCCGGGGGGGCGAGACCCAGTACTTC.

This clonotype has more than one count but fewer than ten. The gene calls are TRBV9 and TRBJ2-3; D remains ambiguous. Germline V gene data show CDR1 as SGDLS and CDR2 as YYNGEE. Trimming cost V 4 bases and J 2 bases, with 14 bases left between them. The CDR3 is made up of 15 amino acids. The DNA for the CDR3 is TGTGCCAGCAGCACTCGCCGGGTACCCACAGATACGCAGTATTTT. Its translation is CASSTRRVPTDTQYF.

The sample holds one count of this clonotype. This chain uses TRBV20-1 with TRBJ2-7; 8 nucleotides align to TRBD2. This CDR3 has 13 amino acids. Germline values: CDR1 DFQATT, CDR2 SNEGSKA (reference sequence). J lost 3 bases, V lost 6 bases, and 7 bases had no gene match. The CDR3 region has the DNA TGCAGTGCCGGGGGGGTCATGGGCTACGAGCAGTACTTC. Amino acids: CSAGGVMGYEQYF.

In this sample, this clonotype turned up a few times. CDR3 bases: TGTGCCAGCAGACGTACAGGGGGGTTGTTCGAGCAGTACTTC. This codes for CASRRTGGLFEQYF. The V gene is TRBV12-3 or TRBV12-4, the J gene TRBJ2-7; 8 bases match TRBD1. V dropped 6 bases and J dropped 6; count of bases not matched to a gene: 10. This CDR3 comprises 14 residues.